Below, 23 T cell receptor beta chains from the same sample are listed, as sequenced in a study of T cell changes during pregnancy in multiple sclerosis. Produced via immunoSEQ multiplex PCR; TCRdb's table is partial and in-frame only. The sample consists of tens of thousands of clones, approximately 81% of them appearing once. Sequences were derived from CD8+ T cells from peripheral blood mononuclear cells, sampled after pregnancy. All receptors come from a female donor with multiple sclerosis, enrolled in a pregnancy study.

This clone was recorded once. CDR3 nucleotide sequence: TGTGCCTGGAGGACACAGGGATCGAACACCGGGGAGCTGTTTTTT. Translation: CAWRTQGSNTGELFF. The J gene is TRBJ2-2, the V gene TRBV30; weak D call: TRBD1 (6 bases). Germline CDR1 GTSNPN, CDR2 SVGIG (reference sequence). The CDR3 has 15 residues. V lost 3 bases and J lost 0, with 11 bases in between. Full variable domain (missing parts from reference TRBV30 and TRBJ2-2): SQTIHQWPATLVQPVGSPLSLECTVEGTSNPNLYWYRQAAGRGLQLLFYSVGIGQISSEVPQNLSASRPQDRQFILSSKKLLLSDSGFYLCAWRTQGSNTGELFFGEGSRLTVL.

This clone appeared once. The V and J genes are TRBV13 and TRBJ2-5; 7 positions agree with TRBD2. The CDR3 is made up of 13 amino acids. Germline loops: CDR1 PRHDT, CDR2 FYEKMQ (reference sequence). V dropped 4 bases and J dropped 5; count of bases not matched to a gene: 4. In DNA form, the CDR3 reads TGTGCCAGCAGCTCCGGGGGGTGGGAGACCCAGTACTTC. It specifies CASSSGGWETQYF.

The chain links TRBV4-3 to TRBJ2-1; no reliable D call. V lost 0 bases to trimming and J lost 0 bases, with 9 bases between them. This CDR3 has 16 residues. Germline-derived CDR1 and CDR2 are LGHNA and YSLEER. CDR3 loop: CASSQESPGSYNEQFF. The CDR3 nucleotides are TGCGCCAGCAGCCAAGAGTCTCCCGGCTCCTACAATGAGCAGTTCTTC.

The V and J genes are TRBV13 and TRBJ2-2; D uncertain. Trimming pared 5 bases from V and 3 bases from J, leaving 10 bases between. The germline gives CDR1 PRHDT, CDR2 FYEKMQ (reference sequence). This CDR3 is built from 14 residues. CDR3 sequence: CASSDGVDTGELFF. CDR3 coding DNA: TGTGCCAGCAGCGATGGAGTTGACACCGGGGAGCTGTTTTTT.

DNA of the CDR3: TGCGCCAGCAGCCTCGGGACAGGGGGCATCTTCGACGAGCAGTACTTC. Translating it yields CASSLGTGGIFDEQYF. This chain connects TRBV4-3 to TRBJ2-7; 12 nucleotides line up with TRBD1. CDR1 is LGHNA and CDR2 is YSLEER in the germline V gene. This CDR3 comprises 16 residues. Trimming removed 4 bases from V and 5 bases from J; junction bases left unmatched: 9.

This clone was seen once. CDR3 protein: CASSDSAGGAAEQFF. CDR3 nucleotides: TGTGCCAGCAGTGACTCCGCCGGGGGGGCCGCTGAGCAGTTCTTC. The V call is TRBV6-4, the J call TRBJ2-1; 8 nucleotides line up with TRBD2. Germline-derived CDR1 and CDR2 are MRHNA and SNTAGT. The junction had 7 bases not matched to a gene; V was cut back by 0 bases and J by 9 bases. There are 15 residues in the CDR3.

The V gene is TRBV4-1, the J gene TRBJ1-1; weak D call: TRBD1 (5 bases). This CDR3 is built from 14 residues. Looked up from germline, CDR1 is MGHRA and CDR2 is YSYEKL. Trimming cost V 4 bases and J 1 base, with 10 bases left between them. The CDR3 coding sequence is TGCGCCAGCAGCCTCAGGGATGGGAACACTGAAGCTTTCTTT. Its protein product is CASSLRDGNTEAFF.

In this sample, this clone turned up once. The rearrangement joins TRBV21-1 to TRBJ2-7; TRBD1 is the table's D call, not checked against the DNA. TRBV21-1 is a known pseudogene. The CDR3 is 13 residues long. Here the CDR3 reads CASMMDRPYEQYF. In DNA form, the CDR3 reads TGTGCCAGCATGATGGACAGGCCCTACGAGCAGTACTTC.

This chain joins TRBV7-3 and TRBJ2-2, with TRBD2 identical over 7 bases. This CDR3 contains 13 residues. Germline assignment: CDR1 SGHTA and CDR2 FQGTGA. Trimming at V came to 4 bases and at J to 7 bases, leaving 3 bases not matched to a gene. The CDR3 nucleotides read TGTGCCAGCAGCTGGGCGGGGGACGGGGAGCTGTTTTTT. Translating gives CASSWAGDGELFF.

This clone was detected once. The V gene is TRBV7-2, the J gene TRBJ1-1, with 8 positions matching TRBD1. Germline CDR1 reads SGHTA; CDR2 reads FQGNSA. The CDR3 length is 14 residues. V dropped 1 base and J dropped 7; count of bases not matched to a gene: 5. As DNA, the CDR3 is TGTGCCAGCAGCTTAGAAGGCAGGGGGCTTGAAGCTTTCTTT. As protein: CASSLEGRGLEAFF.

A single count supports this clone. The chain uses TRBV27 and TRBJ2-1; 10 positions match TRBD1. CDR1 and CDR2 (germline): MNHEY, SMNVEV (reference sequence). V was clipped by 2 bases and J by 9 bases; unmatched bases: 10. The CDR3 has 16 amino acids. Written as DNA, the CDR3 is TGTGCCAGCAGTTTAAGTTTCGGGACAGGGGTAACTGAGCAGTTCTTC. This sequence encodes CASSLSFGTGVTEQFF.

V gene TRBV21-1 combines with J gene TRBJ1-5. TRBV21-1 is listed as a pseudogene. This CDR3 is built from 17 residues. The CDR3 is CASSKVAGARGNQPQHF. The CDR3 DNA is TGTGCCAGCAGCAAAGTGGCGGGGGCGAGGGGCAATCAGCCCCAGCATTTT.

This chain uses TRBV7-2 with TRBJ2-5; a possible D gene is TRBD1 (5 bases). Trimming removed 7 bases at V and 1 base at J, with 16 bases between. Germline loops: CDR1 SGHTA, CDR2 FQGNSA. The CDR3 is 15 residues long. The DNA of the CDR3 is TGTGCCAGCACCCCCGGGCCCCAGGGCCAAGAGACCCAGTACTTC. This sequence encodes CASTPGPQGQETQYF.

The genes are TRBV7-8 and TRBJ2-7; D possibly corresponds to TRBD2 (6 bases). The length of the CDR3 is 16 residues. V lost 0 bases and J lost 5, with 17 bases in between. The germline gives CDR1 SGHVS, CDR2 FQNEAQ. The CDR3 region has the DNA TGTGCCAGCAGCTTAGCGCGCGGAGGGGCAGGCAACGAGCAGTACTTC. It specifies CASSLARGGAGNEQYF.

This chain joins TRBV10-3 and TRBJ2-5; 9 bases fit TRBD1. The trim removed 2 bases at V and 4 bases at J, leaving 2 bases unmatched. The germline V gene has CDR1 ENHRY and CDR2 SYGVKD. There are 14 residues in the CDR3. The DNA of the CDR3 is TGTGCCATCAGTGAGGACAGGGGGAGAGAGACCCAGTACTTC. As protein: CAISEDRGRETQYF.

The gene calls are TRBV7-9 and TRBJ2-7; D is ambiguous. Germline CDR1 and CDR2: SEHNR and FQNEAQ (reference sequence). Trimming removed 4 bases at V and 9 bases at J, with 13 bases between. This CDR3 is built from 12 residues. CDR3 protein: CASSSPLYVQYF. In nucleotides, the CDR3 is TGTGCCAGCAGCTCCCCGTTATATGTGCAGTACTTC.

The chain is built from TRBV7-9 and TRBJ2-1; 12 bases match TRBD2. The CDR3 extends over 18 amino acids. CDR1 SEHNR and CDR2 FQNEAQ come from the germline V gene (reference sequence). J was trimmed by 4 bases and V by 5 bases; bases with no gene match: 12. CDR3 bases: TGTGCCAGCAGCCCACCTCGGGCTAGCGGGGGGGGGTACAATGAGCAGTTCTTC. Translated, it gives CASSPPRASGGGYNEQFF. Supplemented by reference TRBV7-9 and TRBJ2-1, the full variable domain reads DTGVSQNPRHKITKRGQNVTFRCDPISEHNRLYWYRQTLGQGPEFLTYFQNEAQLEKSRLLSDRFSAERPKGSFSTLEIQRTEQGDSAMYLCASSPPRASGGGYNEQFFGPGTRLTVL.

The chain has TRBV7-9 and TRBJ1-4, with 7 bases matching TRBD1. Germline trimming cut 5 bases from V and 8 bases from J; bases unmatched to any gene: 11. The CDR3 totals 15 residues. CDR1 is SEHNR and CDR2 is FQNEAQ in the germline V gene (reference sequence). The DNA for the CDR3 is TGTGCCAGCAGCCGGCGAGGGGGCTGGGGGGAAAAACTGTTTTTT. Translated: CASSRRGGWGEKLFF.

The rearrangement uses TRBV5-6 and TRBJ2-1, with TRBD2 matching over 10 bases. The CDR3 has 16 amino acids. Trimming took 0 bases from V and 3 from J; bases not matched to a gene: 3. CDR1 is SGHDT, CDR2 YYEEEE, per germline. This chain's CDR3 is CASSLGLAGVYNEQFF. The CDR3 DNA is TGTGCCAGCAGCTTGGGTCTAGCGGGGGTCTACAATGAGCAGTTCTTC.

This clone occurred once. V usage is TRBV4-1 and J usage is TRBJ1-4, with 10 bases lining up with TRBD1. This CDR3 spans 16 amino acids. Trimming at V came to 5 bases and at J to 5 bases, leaving 8 bases not matched to a gene. Germline-derived CDR1 and CDR2 are MGHRA and YSYEKL. CDR3 protein: CASSIRPGQGNEKLFF. For the CDR3, the DNA is TGCGCCAGCAGCATTCGACCGGGACAGGGGAATGAAAAACTGTTTTTT.

The chain joins TRBV2 to TRBJ2-7; tentative D call: TRBD2 (6 bases). The CDR3 loop spans 13 amino acids. The V gene's germline CDR1 is SNHLY and CDR2 FYNNEI. Trimming cost V 4 bases and J 3 bases, with 10 bases left between them. The CDR3 nucleotides are TGTGCCAGCAGTGTCCCGACTAGCTACGAGCAGTACTTC. As protein: CASSVPTSYEQYF.

This clone is categorized as medium-sized (0.01 to 0.1%). The chain combines TRBV29-1 with TRBJ1-1, with 7 nucleotides matching TRBD1. The length of the CDR3 is 12 residues. The J segment lost 1 base and the V segment lost 4 bases, leaving 0 bases of the junction unmatched. Germline V gene data show CDR1 as SQVTM and CDR2 as ANQGSEA. The CDR3 nucleotides read TGCAGCGTTGGGACAGGGAACACTGAAGCTTTCTTT. Translating gives CSVGTGNTEAFF.

The genes are TRBV2 and TRBJ1-2; D may be TRBD1 (6 bases). The CDR3 covers 15 residues. CDR1 is SNHLY, CDR2 FYNNEI, per germline. Trimming removed 8 bases at V and 4 bases at J, with 20 bases between. CDR3 protein: CASGGPGQESYGYTF. The CDR3 DNA follows: TGTGCCAGCGGGGGCCCGGGACAAGAATCCTATGGCTACACCTTC.